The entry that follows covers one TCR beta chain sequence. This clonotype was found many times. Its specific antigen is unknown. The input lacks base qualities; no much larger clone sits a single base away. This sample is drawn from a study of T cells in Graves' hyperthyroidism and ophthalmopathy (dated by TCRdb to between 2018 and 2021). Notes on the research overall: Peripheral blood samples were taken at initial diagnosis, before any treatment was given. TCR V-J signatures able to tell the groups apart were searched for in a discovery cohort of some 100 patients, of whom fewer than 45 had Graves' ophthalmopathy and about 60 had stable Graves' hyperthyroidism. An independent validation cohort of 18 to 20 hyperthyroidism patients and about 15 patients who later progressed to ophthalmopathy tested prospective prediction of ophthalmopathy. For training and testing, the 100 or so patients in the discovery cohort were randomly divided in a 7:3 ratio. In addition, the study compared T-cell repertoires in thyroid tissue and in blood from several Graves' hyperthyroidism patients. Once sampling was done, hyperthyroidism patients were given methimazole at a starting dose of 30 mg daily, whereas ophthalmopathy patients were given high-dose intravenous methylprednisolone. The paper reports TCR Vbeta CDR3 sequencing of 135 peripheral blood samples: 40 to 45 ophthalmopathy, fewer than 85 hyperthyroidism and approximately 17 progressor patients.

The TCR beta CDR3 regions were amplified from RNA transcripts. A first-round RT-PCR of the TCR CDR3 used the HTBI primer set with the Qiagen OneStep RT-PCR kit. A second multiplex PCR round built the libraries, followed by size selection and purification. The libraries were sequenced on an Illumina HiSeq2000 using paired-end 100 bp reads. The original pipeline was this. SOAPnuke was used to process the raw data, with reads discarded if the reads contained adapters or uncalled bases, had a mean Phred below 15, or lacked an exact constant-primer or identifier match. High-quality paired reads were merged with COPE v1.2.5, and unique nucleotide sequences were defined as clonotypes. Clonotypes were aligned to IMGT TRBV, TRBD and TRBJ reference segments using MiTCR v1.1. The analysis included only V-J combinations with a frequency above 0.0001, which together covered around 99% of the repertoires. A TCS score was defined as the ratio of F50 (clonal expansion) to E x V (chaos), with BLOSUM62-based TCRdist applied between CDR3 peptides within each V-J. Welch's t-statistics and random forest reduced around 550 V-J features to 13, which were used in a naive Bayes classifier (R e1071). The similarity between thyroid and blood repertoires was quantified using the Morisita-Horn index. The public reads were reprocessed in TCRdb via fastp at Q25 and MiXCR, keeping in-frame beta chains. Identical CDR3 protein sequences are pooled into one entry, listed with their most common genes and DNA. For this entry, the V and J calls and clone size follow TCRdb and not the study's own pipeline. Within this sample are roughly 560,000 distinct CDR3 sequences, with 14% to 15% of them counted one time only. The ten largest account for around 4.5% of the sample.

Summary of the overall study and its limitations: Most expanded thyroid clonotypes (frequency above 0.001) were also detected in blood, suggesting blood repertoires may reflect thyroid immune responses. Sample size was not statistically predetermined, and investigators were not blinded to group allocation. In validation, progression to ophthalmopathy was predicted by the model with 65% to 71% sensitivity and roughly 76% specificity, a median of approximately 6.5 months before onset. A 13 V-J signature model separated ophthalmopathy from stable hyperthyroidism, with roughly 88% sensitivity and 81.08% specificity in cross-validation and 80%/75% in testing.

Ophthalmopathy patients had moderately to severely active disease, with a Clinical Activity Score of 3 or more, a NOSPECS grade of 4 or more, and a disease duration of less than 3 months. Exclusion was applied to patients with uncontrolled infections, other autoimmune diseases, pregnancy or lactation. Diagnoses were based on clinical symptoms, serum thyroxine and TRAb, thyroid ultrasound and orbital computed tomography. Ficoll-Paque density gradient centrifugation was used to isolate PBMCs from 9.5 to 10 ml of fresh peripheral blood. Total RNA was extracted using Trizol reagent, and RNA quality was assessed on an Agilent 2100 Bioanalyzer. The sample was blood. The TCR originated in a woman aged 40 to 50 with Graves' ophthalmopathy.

The sequenced DNA is TGTGCCTGGACCGGAGGGTTCTACGAGCAGTACTTC. Its product reads: CAWTGGFYEQYF. The V and J segments used are TRBV30 and TRBJ2-7; the D segment could be TRBD2, given 6 matching bases. Trimming at the junction amounts to 4 bases on V and 3 bases on J, and the germline ends lie 10 bases apart. CDR1 and CDR2 are drawn from the germline V gene (reference sequence): GTSNPN, SVGIG. The CDR3 spans 12 residues, from the cysteine through the phenylalanine. Only the CDR3 part of the read is kept: 36 bases, read in frame from the first base.